This entry concerns a single T cell receptor (beta chain). The data were obtained in a study of PD-1 blockade in classical Hodgkin lymphoma. Brentuximab vedotin exposure varied, and every patient relapsed after autologous stem cell transplantation. The table came from immunoSEQ multiplex PCR; TCRdb's copy has only in-frame clones and leaves some out. The sample contains approximately 61,000 clones, 75% to 90% of which appear only once. V lost 0 bases to trimming and J lost 0 bases; unmatched junction nucleotides: 6. Looked up from germline, CDR1 is SGDLS and CDR2 is YYNGEE. The CDR3 consists of 18 residues.

Sequenced here: peripheral blood mononuclear cells (PBMCs), sampled at baseline. This sequence joins TRBV9 and TRBJ2-3, with 11 bases matching TRBD2. The origin of this receptor is a human donor with classical Hodgkin lymphoma. The CDR3 region has the DNA TGTGCCAGCAGCGTAGCCCCGGGACTAGCGGTAAGCACAGATACGCAGTATTTT. It codes for CASSVAPGLAVSTDTQYF. Using reference TRBV9 and TRBJ2-3 for the parts outside the CDR3, the full variable domain is DSGVTQTPKHLITATGQRVTLRCSPRSGDLSVYWYQQSLDQGLQFLIQYYNGEERAKGNILERFSAQQFPDLHSELNLSSLELGDSALYFCASSVAPGLAVSTDTQYFGPGTRLTVL.